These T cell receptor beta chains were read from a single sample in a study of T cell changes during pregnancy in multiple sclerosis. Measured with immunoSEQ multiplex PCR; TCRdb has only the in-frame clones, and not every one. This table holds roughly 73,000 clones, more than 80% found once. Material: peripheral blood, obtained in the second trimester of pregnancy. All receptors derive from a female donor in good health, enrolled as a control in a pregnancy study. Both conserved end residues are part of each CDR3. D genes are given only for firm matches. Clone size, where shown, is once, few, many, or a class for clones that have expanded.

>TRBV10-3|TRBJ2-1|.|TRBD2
CATLKLLAGPYRGEQFF
TGTGCCACCCTTAAGCTTCTAGCGGGGCCCTACAGGGGTGAGCAGTTCTTC
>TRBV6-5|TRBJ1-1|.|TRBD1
CASSRLSTGGTEAFF
TGTGCCAGCAGTCGACTCTCGACAGGGGGGACTGAAGCTTTCTTT
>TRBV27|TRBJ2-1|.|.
CASSRAQASYNEQFF
TGTGCCAGCAGTAGAGCTCAGGCCTCCTACAATGAGCAGTTCTTC
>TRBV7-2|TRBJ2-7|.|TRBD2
CASSLRLAGFYEQYF
TGTGCCAGCAGCTTAAGACTAGCGGGATTCTACGAGCAGTACTTC
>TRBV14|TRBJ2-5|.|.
CASSQGARSVTQYF
TGTGCCAGCAGCCAAGGGGCCCGATCGGTGACCCAGTACTTC
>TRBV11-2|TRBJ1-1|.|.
CASSLGGGNTEAFF
TGTGCCAGCAGCTTAGGCGGCGGGAACACTGAAGCTTTCTTT
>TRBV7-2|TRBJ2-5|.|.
CASSYRRGPKETQYF
TGTGCCAGCAGCTATCGGCGGGGTCCCAAAGAGACCCAGTACTTC
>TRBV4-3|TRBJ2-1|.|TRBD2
CASSQASGSFFF
TGCGCCAGCAGCCAAGCTAGCGGGAGTTTCTTCTTC
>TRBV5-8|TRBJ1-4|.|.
CASSLGWGRTNEKLFF
TGTGCCAGCAGCTTGGGGTGGGGCAGGACCAATGAAAAACTGTTTTTT
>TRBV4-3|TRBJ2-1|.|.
CASSQGGGFYNEQFF
TGCGCCAGCAGCCAAGGTGGCGGGTTCTACAATGAGCAGTTCTTC
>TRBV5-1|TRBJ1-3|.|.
CASSLGAYLSGNTIYF
TGCGCCAGCAGCTTGGGGGCCTACCTCTCTGGAAACACCATATATTTT
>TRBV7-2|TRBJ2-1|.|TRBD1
CASRRQGDEQFF
TGTGCCAGCAGAAGACAGGGGGATGAGCAGTTCTTC
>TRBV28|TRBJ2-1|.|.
CASSHYTDNEQFF
TGTGCCAGCAGCCACTATACTGACAATGAGCAGTTCTTC
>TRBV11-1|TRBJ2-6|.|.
CASSSRTSSSSGANVLTF
TGTGCCAGCAGCTCTAGGACAAGCTCCTCCTCTGGGGCCAACGTCCTGACTTTC
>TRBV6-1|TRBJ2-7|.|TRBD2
CASSGLAGESYEQYF
TGTGCCAGCAGTGGCCTGGCGGGGGAGTCCTACGAGCAGTACTTC
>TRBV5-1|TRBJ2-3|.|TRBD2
CASSFSGGNTDTQYF
TGCGCCAGCAGCTTTAGCGGGGGAAACACAGATACGCAGTATTTT
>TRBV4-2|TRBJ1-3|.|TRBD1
CASSQDWTGSGNTIYF
TGTGCCAGCAGCCAAGATTGGACAGGTTCTGGAAACACCATATATTTT
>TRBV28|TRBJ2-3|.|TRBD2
CASSQLAGVRTDTQYF
TGTGCCAGCAGCCAACTAGCGGGGGTTCGCACAGATACGCAGTATTTT
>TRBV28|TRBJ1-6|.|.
CASSFKGASPLHF
TGTGCCAGCAGTTTTAAGGGAGCTTCACCCCTCCACTTT
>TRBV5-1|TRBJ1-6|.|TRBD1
CASSPTNPGGSPLHF
TGCGCCAGCAGCCCGACTAACCCAGGGGGATCACCCCTCCACTTT
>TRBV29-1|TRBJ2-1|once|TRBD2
CSGVKGLAYRNEQFF
TGCAGCGGTGTCAAGGGACTAGCTTATAGGAATGAGCAGTTCTTC
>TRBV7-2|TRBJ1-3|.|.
CASSSGLSPSGNTIYF
TGTGCCAGCAGCTCGGGACTGTCACCCTCTGGAAACACCATATATTTT
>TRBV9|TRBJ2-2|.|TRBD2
CASSVAAGGLGTGELFF
TGTGCCAGCAGCGTAGCGGCGGGGGGGCTGGGCACCGGGGAGCTGTTTTTT
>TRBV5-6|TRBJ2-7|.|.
CASSFVGEQYF
TGTGCCAGCAGCTTCGTCGGCGAGCAGTACTTC
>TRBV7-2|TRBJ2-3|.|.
CASSLDPGRDTQYF
TGTGCCAGCAGCTTAGATCCGGGGAGAGATACGCAGTATTTT
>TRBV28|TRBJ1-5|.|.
CASSFTRVGQPQHF
TGTGCCAGCAGTTTCACCAGGGTAGGCCAGCCCCAGCATTTT
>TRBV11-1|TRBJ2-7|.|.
CASSLASVSYEQYF
TGTGCCAGCAGCTTAGCGTCGGTTTCCTACGAGCAGTACTTC
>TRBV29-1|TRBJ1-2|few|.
CSVPGTAYGYTF
TGCAGCGTCCCCGGGACTGCATATGGCTACACCTTC
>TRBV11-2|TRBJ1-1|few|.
CASSFQDSTEAFF
TGTGCCAGCAGCTTTCAGGATTCCACTGAAGCTTTCTTT
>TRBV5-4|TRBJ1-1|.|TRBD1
CASSPGTGGPEAFF
TGTGCCAGCAGCCCCGGGACAGGGGGCCCTGAAGCTTTCTTT
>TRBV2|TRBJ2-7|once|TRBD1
CASSQDRTMEQYF
TGTGCCAGCAGTCAGGACAGGACCATGGAGCAGTACTTC